This T cell receptor beta chain was identified in a study of blood T cell repertoires in COVID-19. In the study overall: Sites across the United States, Italy and Spain contributed samples from acute and convalescent COVID-19. The analysed material was cDNA or gDNA that came from T cells, B-cell-depleted T cells, or PBMCs.

This clone has a handful of counts. Per germline, CDR1 SGDLS and CDR2 YYNGEE. The CDR3 extends over 15 amino acids. V gave up 0 bases and J gave up 5 bases; unmatched junction bases: 6. Original processing notes: Reference gene primer amplification gave nucleated cell count estimates. Only in-frame clones appear in the TCRdb table, and some are missing; sequencing was by immunoSEQ multiplex PCR. That table supplies the V and J calls and clone size; D and trimming were determined from the DNA. Among about 160,000 clones, around four fifths were seen once, and the ten largest hold approximately 21%. What was sequenced was peripheral blood. This TCR was recovered from a woman aged 80 or over with acute or convalescent COVID-19. The chain recombines TRBV9 with TRBJ1-1; 8 bases are shared with TRBD1. The CDR3 coding sequence is TGTGCCAGCAGCGTAGATCCAGGGGGCAGGACTGAAGCTTTCTTT. This sequence encodes CASSVDPGGRTEAFF. Complete variable domain (other parts from reference TRBV9 and TRBJ1-1): DSGVTQTPKHLITATGQRVTLRCSPRSGDLSVYWYQQSLDQGLQFLIQYYNGEERAKGNILERFSAQQFPDLHSELNLSSLELGDSALYFCASSVDPGGRTEAFFGQGTRLTVV.